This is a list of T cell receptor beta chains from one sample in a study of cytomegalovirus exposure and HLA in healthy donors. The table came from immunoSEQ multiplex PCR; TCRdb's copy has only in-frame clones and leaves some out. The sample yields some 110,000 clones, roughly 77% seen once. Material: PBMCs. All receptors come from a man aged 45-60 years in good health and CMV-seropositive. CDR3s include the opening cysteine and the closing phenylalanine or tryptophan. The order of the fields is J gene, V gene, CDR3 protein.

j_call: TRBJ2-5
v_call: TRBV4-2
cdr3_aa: CASSQDRGGVKETQYF

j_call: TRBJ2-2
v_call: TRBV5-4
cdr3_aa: CASSLAGLRNTGELFF

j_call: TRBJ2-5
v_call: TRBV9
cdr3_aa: CASSLDLASKETQYF

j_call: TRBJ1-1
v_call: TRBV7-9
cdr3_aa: CASSFTGIYTEAFF

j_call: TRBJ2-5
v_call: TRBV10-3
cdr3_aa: CAISSQTGSETQYF

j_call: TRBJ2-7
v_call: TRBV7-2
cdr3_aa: CASSLIAGTTYEQYF

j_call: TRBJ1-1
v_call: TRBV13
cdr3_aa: CASSLGTFRTQNTEAFF

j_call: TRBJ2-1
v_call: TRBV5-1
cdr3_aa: CASSLARPGGGEQFF

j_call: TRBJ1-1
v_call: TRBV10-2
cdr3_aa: CASSEYGSTEAFF

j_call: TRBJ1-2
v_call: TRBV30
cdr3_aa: CAWRSRDRGRRGYTF

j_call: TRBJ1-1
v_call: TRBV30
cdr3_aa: CAWSRGMNTEAFF

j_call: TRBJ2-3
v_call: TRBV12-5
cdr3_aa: CASGALASGASTDTQYF

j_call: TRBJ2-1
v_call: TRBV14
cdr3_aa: CASRIAGGNNEQFF

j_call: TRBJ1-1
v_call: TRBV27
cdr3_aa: CARVPINGGTEAFF

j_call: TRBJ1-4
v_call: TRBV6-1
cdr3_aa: CASSEAGVAVSATNEKLFF

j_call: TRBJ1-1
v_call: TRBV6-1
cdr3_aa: CASSSMGGRITEAFF

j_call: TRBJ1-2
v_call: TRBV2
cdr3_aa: CAQGRKNYGYTF

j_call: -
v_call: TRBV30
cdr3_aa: CAWSVLAHEQYF

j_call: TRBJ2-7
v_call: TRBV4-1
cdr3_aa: CASSHNQAGVYEQYF

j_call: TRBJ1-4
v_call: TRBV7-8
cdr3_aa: CASSTRVPNEKLFF

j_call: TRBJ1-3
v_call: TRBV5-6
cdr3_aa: CASSWGQIYGNTIYF

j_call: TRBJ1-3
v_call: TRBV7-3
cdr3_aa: CASSSDPGAGNTIYF

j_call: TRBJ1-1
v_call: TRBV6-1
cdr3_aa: CASSPEAGRGVAFF

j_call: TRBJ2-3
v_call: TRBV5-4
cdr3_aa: CASSPWSGGSADTQYF

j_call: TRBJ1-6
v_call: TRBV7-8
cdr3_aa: CASSPRRNADNSPLHF

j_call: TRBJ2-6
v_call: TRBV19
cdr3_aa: CASSKQGTGANVLTF

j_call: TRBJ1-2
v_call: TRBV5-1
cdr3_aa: CASSSGTGRYGYTF

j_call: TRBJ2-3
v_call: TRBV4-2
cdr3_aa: CASSQDRLAGVKDTQYF

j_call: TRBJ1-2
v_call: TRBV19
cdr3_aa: CASSRPGQGYGYTF

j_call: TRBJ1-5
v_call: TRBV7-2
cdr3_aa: CASARGTRNQPQHF

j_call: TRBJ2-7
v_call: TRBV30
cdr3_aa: CAWSVAGEQYF

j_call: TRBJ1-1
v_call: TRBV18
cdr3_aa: CASSPSTGTPTEAFF

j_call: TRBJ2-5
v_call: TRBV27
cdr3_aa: CASSSRTEETQYF

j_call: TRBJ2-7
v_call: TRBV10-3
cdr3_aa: CAISESGLAYSEQYF

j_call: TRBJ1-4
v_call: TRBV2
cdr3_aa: CASGERGLRGEKLFF

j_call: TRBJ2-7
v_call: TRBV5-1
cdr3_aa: CASSLAAGQRFYEQYF

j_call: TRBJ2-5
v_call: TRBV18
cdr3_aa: CASSATGAADQETQYF

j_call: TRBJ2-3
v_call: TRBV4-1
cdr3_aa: CASSQELLAGTSTDTQYF

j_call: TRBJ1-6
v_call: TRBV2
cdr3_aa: CASSPPGGGNSPLHF

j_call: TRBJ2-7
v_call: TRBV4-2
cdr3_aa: CASSHLAPSSYEQYF

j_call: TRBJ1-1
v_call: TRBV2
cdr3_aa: CASHPTGGSVLKTEAFF

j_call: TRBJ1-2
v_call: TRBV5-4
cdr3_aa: CASSLMGLLTVGHTF

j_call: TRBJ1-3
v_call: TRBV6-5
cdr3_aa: CASAQGALPGNTIYF

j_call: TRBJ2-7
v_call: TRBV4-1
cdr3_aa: CASSQLFGLAGITYEQYF

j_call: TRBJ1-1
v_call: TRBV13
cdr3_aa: CASSLDSGRTEAFF

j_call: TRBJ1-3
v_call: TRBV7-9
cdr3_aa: CASSLPLGQSSGNTIYF

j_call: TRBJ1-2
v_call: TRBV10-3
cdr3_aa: CAISKERERNYGYTF

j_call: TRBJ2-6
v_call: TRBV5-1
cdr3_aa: CASSLSVSGANVLTF

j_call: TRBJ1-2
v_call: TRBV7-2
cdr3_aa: CASSLDRQGYYGYTF

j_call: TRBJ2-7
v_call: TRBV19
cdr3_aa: CASVAGDEQYF

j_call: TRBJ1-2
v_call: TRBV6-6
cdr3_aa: CASTEWRNYGYTF

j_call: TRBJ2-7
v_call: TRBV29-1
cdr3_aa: CSVPGQGGASYEQYF

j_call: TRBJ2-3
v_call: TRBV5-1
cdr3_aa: CASSSGTRGPADTQYF

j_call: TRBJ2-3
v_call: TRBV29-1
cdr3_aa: CGGGDPDKLLGADTQYF